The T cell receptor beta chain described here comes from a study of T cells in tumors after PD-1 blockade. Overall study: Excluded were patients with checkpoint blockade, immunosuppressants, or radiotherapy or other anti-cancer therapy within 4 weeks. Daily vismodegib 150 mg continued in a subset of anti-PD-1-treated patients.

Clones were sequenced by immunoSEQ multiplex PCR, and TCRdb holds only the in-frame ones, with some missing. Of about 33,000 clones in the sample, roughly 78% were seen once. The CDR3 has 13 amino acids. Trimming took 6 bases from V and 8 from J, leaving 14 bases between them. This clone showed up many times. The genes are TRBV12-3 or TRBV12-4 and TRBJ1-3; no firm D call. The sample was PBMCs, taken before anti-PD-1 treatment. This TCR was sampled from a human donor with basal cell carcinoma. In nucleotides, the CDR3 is TGTGCCAGCAGCCCTTCGCGTTGGGACACCATATATTTT. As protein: CASSPSRWDTIYF.